The present T cell receptor (beta chain) was sequenced within a study of cytomegalovirus exposure and HLA in healthy donors. Libraries were prepared by immunoSEQ multiplex PCR; TCRdb keeps only in-frame clonotypes and omits some of them. The table has 130,000 or so clones, about 88% seen once. The CDR3 has 14 residues. Germline values: CDR1 MNHEY, CDR2 SVGAGI. J lost 5 bases, V lost 5 bases, and 7 bases had no gene match. J is TRBJ2-5 and V is TRBV6-5; 8 positions agree with TRBD1. The source is a woman younger than 35 in good health and CMV-seronegative. The sample comprised PBMCs. DNA of the CDR3: TGTGCCAGCAGTCAGGCAGGGGGCAGGGAGACCCAGTACTTC. Residues: CASSQAGGRETQYF.